This T cell receptor (beta chain) derives from a study of CD8+CD57+ T cells in acquired aplastic anemia. Notes on the study in general: Patients and controls turned out to have roughly 31 CD8+ CDR3 sequences in common.

The sample holds many counts of this clonotype. Its matching antigen is unknown. V was cut by 4 bases and J by 4 bases, with 8 bases left in between. CDR3 length equals 13 residues. Germline CDR1 is LGHNA and CDR2 is YNFKEQ. TCR beta VDJ and CDR3 profiling used genomic DNA as template. TCRdb re-derived calls from the reads in MiXCR, one entry per CDR3 protein. In the table there are under 200,000 distinct CDR3 sequences, around half of which are singletons. Patients sequenced had flow cytometry evidence of CD8+CD57+ cell expansion. Sequenced input: sorted CD4+, CD8+, or CD8+CD57+ T cells (not recorded which) from PBMCs. This chain connects TRBV4-2 to TRBJ2-1; D is undetermined. The sequence came from a human donor with aplastic anemia. The CDR3 reads CASSPRLYNEQFF. The DNA for the CDR3 is TGTGCCAGCAGCCCTCGGTTGTACAATGAGCAGTTCTTC.